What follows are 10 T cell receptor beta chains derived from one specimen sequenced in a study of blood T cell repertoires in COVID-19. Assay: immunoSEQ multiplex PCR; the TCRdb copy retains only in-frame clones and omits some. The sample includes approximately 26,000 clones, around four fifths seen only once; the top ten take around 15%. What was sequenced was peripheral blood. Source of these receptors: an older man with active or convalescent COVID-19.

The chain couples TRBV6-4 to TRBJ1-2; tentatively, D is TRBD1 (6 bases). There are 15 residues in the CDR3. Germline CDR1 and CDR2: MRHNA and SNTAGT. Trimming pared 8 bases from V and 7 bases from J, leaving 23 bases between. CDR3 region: CASSKFLQGEGGYTF. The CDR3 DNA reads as TGTGCCAGCTCCAAGTTTTTACAGGGAGAGGGTGGCTACACCTTC.

CDR3 region: CASSPRQGPSHEQFF. The DNA for the CDR3 is TGTGCCAGCAGCCCCAGACAGGGGCCGTCACATGAGCAGTTCTTC. The V gene is TRBV5-4, the J gene TRBJ2-1, with 8 bases identical to TRBD1. The germline gives CDR1 SGHNT, CDR2 YYREEE (reference sequence). The trim removed 4 bases at V and 8 bases at J, leaving 11 bases unmatched. The CDR3 consists of 15 residues.

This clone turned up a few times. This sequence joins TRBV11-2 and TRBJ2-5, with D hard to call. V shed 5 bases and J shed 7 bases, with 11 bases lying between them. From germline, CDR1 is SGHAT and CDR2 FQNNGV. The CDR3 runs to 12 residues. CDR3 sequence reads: CASSPGSWTQYF. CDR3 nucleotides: TGTGCCAGCAGCCCCGGTTCCTGGACCCAGTACTTC.

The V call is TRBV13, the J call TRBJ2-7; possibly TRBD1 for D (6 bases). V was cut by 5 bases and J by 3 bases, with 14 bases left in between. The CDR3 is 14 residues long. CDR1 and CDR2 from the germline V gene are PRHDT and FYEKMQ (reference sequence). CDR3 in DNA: TGTGCCAGCAGCCACTTAGTACAGGGCTACGAGCAGTACTTC. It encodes CASSHLVQGYEQYF.

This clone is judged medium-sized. CDR3 in amino acids: CASSSGNTEAFF. The CDR3 DNA reads TGTGCCAGCAGTTCCGGGAACACTGAAGCTTTCTTT. The V gene is TRBV27, the J gene TRBJ1-1; unclear D gene. The CDR3 sequence is 12 residues long. The V end was cut by 4 bases, the J end by 1 base, with 4 bases between. Germline V gives CDR1 MNHEY, CDR2 SMNVEV (reference sequence).

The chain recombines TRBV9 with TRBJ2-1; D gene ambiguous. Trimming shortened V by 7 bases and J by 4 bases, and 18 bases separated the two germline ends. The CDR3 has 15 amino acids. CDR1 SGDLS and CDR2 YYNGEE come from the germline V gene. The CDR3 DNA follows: TGTGCCAGCGTCCCTCGGGTAAACCCGTACAATGAGCAGTTCTTC. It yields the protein CASVPRVNPYNEQFF. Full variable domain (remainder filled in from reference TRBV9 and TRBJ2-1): DSGVTQTPKHLITATGQRVTLRCSPRSGDLSVYWYQQSLDQGLQFLIQYYNGEERAKGNILERFSAQQFPDLHSELNLSSLELGDSALYFCASVPRVNPYNEQFFGPGTRLTVL.

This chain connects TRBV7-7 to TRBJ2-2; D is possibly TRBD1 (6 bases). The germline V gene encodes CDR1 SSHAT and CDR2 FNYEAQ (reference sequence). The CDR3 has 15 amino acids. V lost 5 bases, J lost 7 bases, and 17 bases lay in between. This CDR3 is CASSQISGAGGELFF. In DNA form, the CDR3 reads TGTGCCAGCAGCCAAATATCAGGGGCCGGCGGGGAGCTGTTTTTT.

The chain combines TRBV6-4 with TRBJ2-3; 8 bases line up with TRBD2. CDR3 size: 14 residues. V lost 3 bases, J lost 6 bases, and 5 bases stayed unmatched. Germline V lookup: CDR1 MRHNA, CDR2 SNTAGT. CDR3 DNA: TGTGCCAGCAGTGAGTCGGGAGGGCCGGATACGCAGTATTTT. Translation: CASSESGGPDTQYF.

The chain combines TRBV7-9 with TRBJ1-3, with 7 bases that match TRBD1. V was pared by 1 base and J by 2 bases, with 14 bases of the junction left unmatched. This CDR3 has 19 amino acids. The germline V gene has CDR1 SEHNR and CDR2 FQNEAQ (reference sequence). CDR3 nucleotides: TGTGCCAGCAGCTTAGACTGGACAGGCGGAGGGGAAACTGGAAACACCATATATTTT. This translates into CASSLDWTGGGETGNTIYF.

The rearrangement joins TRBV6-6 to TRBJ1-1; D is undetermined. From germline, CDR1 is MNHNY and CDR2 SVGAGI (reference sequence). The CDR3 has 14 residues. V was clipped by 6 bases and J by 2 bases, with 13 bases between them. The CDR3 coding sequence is TGTGCCAGCAGGGTACTAGTGATTAACACTGAAGCTTTCTTT. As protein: CASRVLVINTEAFF.